The present entry profiles one TCR beta chain with its context. Its specificity is unknown. The source of the sample is a study of T cell responses to AZD1222 COVID-19 vaccine. Measured with immunoSEQ multiplex PCR; TCRdb has only the in-frame clones, and not every one. The sample contains about 100,000 clones, over 75% of which appear only once. Overall study findings and caveats: The donor cohort was predominantly white British with a female majority, and clonal diversity may have been underestimated. Vaccine-associated CD4 TCRs ranged over spike, dominating at 160-218 and 743-854. Reportedly, nearly half of unique spike TCRs recognized epitopes outside B.1.351/B.1.1.7 mutations. Samples come after the peak T cell response, not at day 14.

The V end lost 2 bases, the J end lost 0 bases, and 8 bases lay between the germline ends. CDR1 is SNHLY, CDR2 FYNNEI, per germline. CDR3 size: 14 residues. The clonotype originates from an adult in good health. This specimen was peripheral blood, taken on day 0 of MenACWY control vaccination. This chain connects TRBV2 to TRBJ2-7, with no clear D. The DNA of the CDR3 is TGTGCCAGCAGTGAATTTATACACTCCTACGAGCAGTACTTC. This encodes CASSEFIHSYEQYF.